This T cell receptor (beta chain) was found in a study of CD4+ T cells in melanoma. Per germline, CDR1 SGHVS and CDR2 FNYEAQ. This CDR3 has 15 residues. The ends were cut back, 6 bases at V and 0 bases at J, with 14 bases in the middle. Overall study results and limits: Neoantigen-specific CD4+ T cells in melanoma reportedly had diverse differentiation states. CD8+ T cell, macrophage and B cell function reportedly correlated with neoantigen-specific CD4+ T cells.

Remarks on this clone: What it recognizes is unknown.

Assay used: immunoSEQ multiplex PCR; TCRdb lists only in-frame clones, some missing. Here the sample spans about 10,000 clones, over 60% being singletons. This clonotype originated in a human donor with melanoma. The rearrangement links TRBV7-6 to TRBJ1-2; TRBD1 might be the D (5 bases). The specimen was cells from a culture (not recorded whether cultured in vitro). The CDR3 coding sequence is TGTGCCAGCAGTCCCTGGGGCAGGTCTAACTATGGCTACACCTTC. It codes for CASSPWGRSNYGYTF.